This T cell receptor (beta chain) came from a study of shared clonotypes between healthy human individuals. Study findings and constraints: Relative to memory subsets, naive subsets generally showed larger estimated richness.

Execution of the assay was at deep level. Produced via immunoSEQ multiplex PCR; TCRdb's table is partial and in-frame only. This table has about 600,000 clones, approximately 97% appearing once. Notes on this clone: What it binds is not known.

Adult Caucasians living in Nashville, Tennessee made up all of the donors. Germline CDR1 is SNHLY and CDR2 is FYNNEI. J gave up 5 bases and V 6 bases, and 16 bases lay outside the gene matches. The CDR3 length is 18 residues. The source material was naive CD4+ T cells sorted from blood. Specified subset: CD45RA+ positively selected. The rearrangement uses TRBV2 and TRBJ2-2, with 9 nucleotides matching TRBD1. The receptor was derived from a woman aged 30 to 39 in good health. Here the CDR3 reads CASRAGTGNDVWTGELFF. CDR3 coding DNA: TGTGCCAGCAGAGCCGGGACAGGGAATGACGTTTGGACCGGGGAGCTGTTTTTT. The complete variable domain, with remaining parts taken from reference TRBV2 and TRBJ2-2, reads EPEVTQTPSHQVTQMGQEVILRCVPISNHLYFYWYRQILGQKVEFLVSFYNNEISEKSEIFDDQFSVERPDGSNFTLKIRSTKLEDSAMYFCASRAGTGNDVWTGELFFGEGSRLTVL.